Listed below are T cell receptor beta chains from one sample, sequenced in a study of post-analysis software for immune sequencing data. Each CDR3 protein is one row after TCRdb ran MiXCR on the PCR reads. The sample has roughly 170,000 distinct CDR3 sequences; approximately 31% are singletons. What was sequenced was blood. The receptors come from a girl between 5 and 17 years old with multiple sclerosis. The CDR3 runs from the conserved cysteine through the conserved F or W. The order of the fields is CDR3 length, clone size, V gene, J gene, D gene, CDR3 protein, CDR3 DNA. D genes are given only for firm matches. Rows give clone size only sometimes, using once, few, many, or a class for an expanded clone.

15,NA,TRBV12-3/TRBV12-4,TRBJ2-3,TRBD2,CASSLTGTIPGTQYF,TGTGCCAGCAGTTTAACCGGGACTATACCAGGTACGCAGTATTTT
14,NA,TRBV7-2,TRBJ1-6,NA,CASSRDALGSPLHF,TGTGCCAGCAGCCGGGACGCCTTAGGGTCACCCCTCCACTTT
12,many,TRBV12-3/TRBV12-4,TRBJ1-2,NA,CASSFTKHGYTF,TGTGCCAGCAGTTTCACAAAGCATGGCTACACCTTC
18,many,TRBV7-3,TRBJ2-1,TRBD2,CASSLNPFLAGGPNEQFF,TGTGCCAGCAGCTTAAACCCTTTTCTAGCGGGAGGGCCGAATGAGCAGTTCTTC
14,NA,TRBV6-5,TRBJ1-3,NA,CASSYDRFGNTIYF,TGTGCCAGCAGTTACGACAGGTTTGGAAACACCATATATTTT
14,many,TRBV4-2,TRBJ2-5,NA,CASSPTGGEETQYF,TGTGCCAGCAGCCCTACCGGTGGTGAAGAGACCCAGTACTTC
13,few,TRBV6-5,TRBJ1-1,NA,CASSYSRGTEAFF,TGTGCCAGCAGTTACTCCAGGGGCACTGAAGCTTTCTTT
16,NA,TRBV28,TRBJ2-1,TRBD2,CASSSRTSAIYNGQFF,TGTGCCAGCAGTTCGAGGACTAGTGCGATCTACAATGGGCAGTTCTTC
15,few,TRBV20-1,TRBJ2-7,NA,CSARDSPGGGGEQYF,TGCAGTGCTAGAGATTCCCCGGGAGGAGGGGGCGAGCAGTACTTC
15,NA,TRBV10-3,TRBJ2-5,NA,CAISDPGTEQETQYF,TGTGCCATCAGTGACCCCGGGACGGAGCAAGAGACCCAGTACTTC
14,few,TRBV14,TRBJ1-1,NA,CASSPIYMNTEAFF,TGTGCCAGCAGCCCGATTTACATGAACACTGAAGCTTTCTTT
17,NA,TRBV24-1,TRBJ2-1,TRBD2,CATSDPRLAGGRNKQFF,TGTGCCACCAGTGACCCCAGACTAGCGGGAGGGAGGAATAAGCAGTTCTTC
18,NA,TRBV15,TRBJ2-5,NA,CATGRNRPSANRGETQYF,TGTGCCACCGGCAGAAATCGGCCTAGCGCAAACAGAGGGGAGACCCAGTACTTC
11,few,TRBV29-1,TRBJ1-2,NA,CSVGRGDDYTF,TGCAGCGTTGGGAGGGGAGATGACTACACCTTC
15,many,TRBV5-1,TRBJ2-1,NA,CASSLGTALGNEQFF,TGCGCCAGCAGCTTGGGGACAGCGTTGGGGAATGAGCAGTTCTTC
14,many,TRBV7-9,TRBJ2-1,NA,CASSSTGHYNEQFF,TGTGCCAGCAGCTCAACGGGACACTACAATGAGCAGTTCTTC
15,few,TRBV5-1,TRBJ2-3,TRBD2,CASSLGGRATDTQYF,TGCGCCAGCAGCTTAGGCGGGAGGGCCACAGATACGCAGTATTTT
15,NA,TRBV5-1,TRBJ1-1,NA,CASSFAGLVNTEAFF,TGCGCCAGCAGCTTCGCAGGGTTGGTGAACACTGAAGCTTTCTTT
11,many,TRBV5-1,TRBJ2-3,NA,CASSFTDTQYF,TGCGCCAGCAGCTTCACAGATACGCAGTATTTT
12,few,TRBV29-1,TRBJ2-7,NA,CSVGTVGREQYF,TGCAGCGTGGGGACCGTGGGCCGCGAGCAGTACTTC
14,NA,TRBV7-8,TRBJ2-7,TRBD1,CASSDRDRVTEQYF,TGTGCCAGCAGCGATCGGGACAGGGTTACCGAGCAGTACTTC
14,NA,TRBV29-1,TRBJ1-1,TRBD1,CSVVPGTGKTEAFF,TGCAGCGTTGTCCCCGGGACAGGGAAAACTGAAGCTTTCTTT
15,few,TRBV30,TRBJ2-7,TRBD1,CAWTRTGHLSYEQYF,TGTGCCTGGACTAGGACAGGGCACCTATCCTACGAGCAGTACTTC
15,many,TRBV7-2,TRBJ2-5,TRBD2,CASSLPAGGRETQYF,TGTGCCAGCAGCTTACCAGCGGGAGGGAGGGAGACCCAGTACTTC
13,NA,TRBV7-8,TRBJ1-6,NA,CASSLARGEPLHF,TGTGCCAGCAGCTTAGCGCGGGGGGAACCCCTCCACTTT
17,NA,TRBV14,TRBJ2-5,TRBD2,CASSRRLAAGLQETQYF,TGTGCCAGCAGCCGACGACTAGCGGCTGGACTCCAAGAGACCCAGTACTTC
15,few,TRBV12-3/TRBV12-4,TRBJ1-4,NA,CASSLARDTNEKLFF,TGTGCCAGCAGTTTAGCCAGGGACACTAATGAAAAACTGTTTTTT
15,many,TRBV12-3/TRBV12-4,TRBJ2-1,NA,CASSTGLSSYNEQFF,TGTGCCAGCAGTACGGGACTCAGCTCCTACAATGAGCAGTTCTTC
14,many,TRBV12-3/TRBV12-4,TRBJ2-7,NA,CASSLGPGKDEQYF,TGTGCCAGCAGTTTAGGTCCAGGGAAGGATGAGCAGTACTTC
16,NA,TRBV27,TRBJ2-1,TRBD2,CASSSRVGTSYNEQFF,TGTGCCAGCAGTTCTCGGGTGGGGACTAGTTACAATGAGCAGTTCTTC
12,few,TRBV5-1,TRBJ2-7,NA,CASMADTYEQYF,TGCGCCAGCATGGCCGACACCTACGAGCAGTACTTC
17,NA,TRBV6-2/TRBV6-3,TRBJ2-5,TRBD2,CASSDGTSGGRRETQYF,TGTGCCAGCAGCGACGGGACTAGCGGGGGGCGAAGGGAGACCCAGTACTTC
15,many,TRBV6-5,TRBJ1-6,NA,CASSYTDSYNSPLHF,TGTGCCAGCAGTTACACGGACAGTTATAATTCACCCCTCCACTTT
12,NA,TRBV7-9,TRBJ2-7,NA,CASSPLGAEQYF,TGTGCCAGCAGCCCACTAGGAGCCGAGCAGTACTTC
14,many,TRBV12-3/TRBV12-4,TRBJ2-7,NA,CASSLIWGNDEQYF,TGTGCCAGCAGTTTAATTTGGGGGAACGACGAGCAGTACTTC
12,many,TRBV12-3/TRBV12-4,TRBJ1-2,NA,CASSEQELGYTF,TGTGCCAGCAGTGAACAGGAGCTAGGCTACACCTTC
15,many,TRBV20-1,TRBJ2-1,NA,CSARLPGLSYNEQFF,TGCAGTGCTCGTCTGCCGGGACTGTCCTACAATGAGCAGTTCTTC
15,NA,TRBV25-1,TRBJ2-7,TRBD1,CASSVQGTARVEQYF,TGTGCCAGCAGTGTACAGGGGACGGCCAGGGTCGAGCAGTACTTC
14,NA,TRBV5-1,TRBJ2-7,NA,CASSLEVTSYEQYF,TGCGCCAGCAGCTTGGAGGTGACTTCTTACGAGCAGTACTTC
16,many,TRBV4-1,TRBJ2-7,NA,CASSQAPPGALYEQYF,TGCGCCAGCAGCCAAGCCCCTCCTGGGGCCTTGTACGAGCAGTACTTC
16,NA,TRBV20-1,TRBJ2-1,TRBD2,CSADGLAPTSYNEQFF,TGCAGTGCCGACGGACTAGCCCCCACCTCCTACAATGAGCAGTTCTTC
17,NA,TRBV7-8,TRBJ2-3,NA,CASSLARQRIIADTQYF,TGTGCCAGCAGCTTAGCGCGGCAGCGGATAATAGCAGATACGCAGTATTTT
13,few,TRBV5-1,TRBJ1-4,NA,CASSFRDGEKLFF,TGCGCCAGCAGCTTTAGGGATGGTGAAAAACTGTTTTTT
16,NA,TRBV12-3/TRBV12-4,TRBJ1-6,NA,CASSLVVGQYNSPLHF,TGTGCCAGCAGTTTAGTCGTTGGGCAGTATAATTCACCCCTCCACTTT
15,NA,TRBV5-1,TRBJ1-5,NA,CASSYFAGPNQPQHF,TGCGCCAGCAGTTACTTTGCAGGGCCCAATCAGCCCCAGCATTTT
15,NA,TRBV18,TRBJ2-7,NA,CASSPQGRSLYEQYF,TGTGCCAGCTCACCCCAGGGCCGCTCACTCTACGAGCAGTACTTC
13,NA,TRBV27,TRBJ2-3,NA,CASIPRFGVSQYF,TGTGCCAGCATCCCTCGGTTTGGGGTCTCGCAGTATTTT
16,many,TRBV25-1,TRBJ2-1,TRBD2,CASSGTSGRGSNEQFF,TGTGCCAGCAGTGGGACTAGCGGGAGAGGAAGCAATGAGCAGTTCTTC
12,many,TRBV10-3,TRBJ2-7,NA,CAIEGILGEQYF,TGTGCCATAGAAGGGATTCTTGGCGAGCAGTACTTC
12,once,TRBV29-1,TRBJ1-2,NA,CGAGLRNYGYTF,TGCGGCGCCGGACTGAGGAACTACGGCTACACCTTC
15,once,TRBV27,TRBJ1-6,NA,CDSSLVRGGNSPLHF,TGTGACAGCAGTTTAGTACGGGGAGGGAATTCACCCCTCCACTTT
14,few,TRBV18,TRBJ2-1,NA,CASSHLRTYNEQFF,TGTGCCAGCTCACATCTGCGGACCTACAATGAGCAGTTCTTC
13,NA,TRBV3-1,TRBJ1-2,NA,CASSQSHSYGYTF,TGTGCCAGCAGCCAATCGCATAGCTATGGCTACACCTTC
13,NA,TRBV11-1,TRBJ2-7,NA,CASSLRDTYEQYF,TGTGCCAGCAGCTTGAGGGATACCTACGAGCAGTACTTC
16,many,TRBV20-1,TRBJ1-2,TRBD1,CSARGSPGQGTYGYTF,TGCAGTGCTAGAGGGTCCCCGGGACAGGGGACCTATGGCTACACCTTC